This T cell receptor beta chain is from a study of OX40 agonist ivuxolimab in advanced cancers. TCRdb's copy holds only in-frame clones and misses some; the assay was immunoSEQ multiplex PCR. Of approximately 58,000 clones listed, around four fifths are singletons. The V gene end was trimmed by 3 bases and the J gene end by 4 bases; junction bases not matched to a gene: 7. The germline CDR1 and CDR2 sequences are SGHTA and FQGTGA. There are 15 residues in the CDR3. This clone was seen only once. Here the sequenced sample was CD4+ or CD8+ T cells sorted from blood, taken in a trial of the OX40 agonist ivuxolimab. The V call is TRBV7-3, the J call TRBJ2-3, with 7 bases aligning to TRBD2. The TCR comes from an adult with an advanced solid tumor such as melanoma, head and neck, liver or kidney cancer. DNA of the CDR3: TGTGCCAGCAGCTTCCGGGACGGGGGGTCAGATACGCAGTATTTT. The encoded protein is CASSFRDGGSDTQYF. Full variable domain (outside the CDR3, taken from reference TRBV7-3 and TRBJ2-3): GAGVSQTPSNKVTEKGKYVELRCDPISGHTALYWYRQSLGQGPEFLIYFQGTGAADDSGLPNDRFFAVRPEGSVSTLKIQRTERGDSAVYLCASSFRDGGSDTQYFGPGTRLTVL.